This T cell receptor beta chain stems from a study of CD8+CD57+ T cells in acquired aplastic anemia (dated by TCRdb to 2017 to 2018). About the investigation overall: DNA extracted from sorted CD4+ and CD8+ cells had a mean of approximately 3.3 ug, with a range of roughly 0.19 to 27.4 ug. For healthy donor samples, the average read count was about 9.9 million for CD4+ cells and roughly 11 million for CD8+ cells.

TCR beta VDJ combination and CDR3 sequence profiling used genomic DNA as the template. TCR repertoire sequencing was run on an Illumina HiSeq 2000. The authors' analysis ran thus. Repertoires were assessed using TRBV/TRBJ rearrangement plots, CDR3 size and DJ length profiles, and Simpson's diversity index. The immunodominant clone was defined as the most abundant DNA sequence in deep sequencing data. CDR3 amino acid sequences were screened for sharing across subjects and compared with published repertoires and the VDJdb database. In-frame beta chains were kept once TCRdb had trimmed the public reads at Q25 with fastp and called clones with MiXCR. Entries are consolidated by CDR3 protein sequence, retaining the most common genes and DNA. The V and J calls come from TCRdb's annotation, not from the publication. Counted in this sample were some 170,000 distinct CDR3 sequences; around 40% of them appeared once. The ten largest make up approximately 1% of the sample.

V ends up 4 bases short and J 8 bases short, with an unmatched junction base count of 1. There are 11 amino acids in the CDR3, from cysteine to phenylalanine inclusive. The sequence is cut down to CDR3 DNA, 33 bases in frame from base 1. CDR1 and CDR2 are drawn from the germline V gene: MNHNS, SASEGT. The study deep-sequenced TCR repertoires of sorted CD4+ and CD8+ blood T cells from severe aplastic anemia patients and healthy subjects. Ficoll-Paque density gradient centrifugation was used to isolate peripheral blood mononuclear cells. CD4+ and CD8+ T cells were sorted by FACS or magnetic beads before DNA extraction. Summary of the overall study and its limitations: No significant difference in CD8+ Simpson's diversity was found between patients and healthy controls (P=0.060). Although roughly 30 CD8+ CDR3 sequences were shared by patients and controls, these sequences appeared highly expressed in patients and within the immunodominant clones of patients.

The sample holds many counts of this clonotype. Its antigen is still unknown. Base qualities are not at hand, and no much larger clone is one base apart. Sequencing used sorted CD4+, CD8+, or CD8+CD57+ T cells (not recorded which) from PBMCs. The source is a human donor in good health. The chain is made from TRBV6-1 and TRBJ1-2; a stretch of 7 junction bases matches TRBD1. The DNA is TGTGCCAGCAGTGGGGGACAGGGCTACACCTTC. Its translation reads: CASSGGQGYTF.